The text below deals with one T cell receptor (beta chain). Primers used in a second PCR of about 6 to 12 cycles were a sample-barcoded 5' primer and a J-beta primer mix. One entry per CDR3 protein, called by TCRdb with MiXCR from the 5' RACE reads. In the table there are approximately 1.5 million distinct CDR3 sequences, under 55% of which are singletons. The data were taken from a study of blood T cells in healthy people across ages. Input material: blood. The source of this sequence is a woman in her late teens or twenties in good health.

The CDR3 DNA sequence: TGTGCCACCAGTCCACGCTACTTTGGGGAGCTGTTTTTT. It yields the protein CATSPRYFGELFF. The chain carries TRBV24-1 and TRBJ2-2; D is undetermined. This CDR3 region has 13 residues. V shed 6 bases and J shed 8 bases, with 12 bases lying between them. Germline CDR1 KGHDR, CDR2 SFDVKD.